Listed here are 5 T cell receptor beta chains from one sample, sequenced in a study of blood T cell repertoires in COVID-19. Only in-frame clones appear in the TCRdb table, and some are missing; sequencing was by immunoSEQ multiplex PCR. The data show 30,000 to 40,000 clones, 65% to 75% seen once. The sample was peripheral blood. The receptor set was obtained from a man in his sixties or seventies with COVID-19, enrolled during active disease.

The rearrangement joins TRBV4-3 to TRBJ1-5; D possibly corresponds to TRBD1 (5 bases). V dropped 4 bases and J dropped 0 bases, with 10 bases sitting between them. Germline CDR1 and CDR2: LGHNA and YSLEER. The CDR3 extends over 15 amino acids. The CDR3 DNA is TGCGCCAGCAGCCTGGGGCTTTTTAGCAATCAGCCCCAGCATTTT. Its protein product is CASSLGLFSNQPQHF.

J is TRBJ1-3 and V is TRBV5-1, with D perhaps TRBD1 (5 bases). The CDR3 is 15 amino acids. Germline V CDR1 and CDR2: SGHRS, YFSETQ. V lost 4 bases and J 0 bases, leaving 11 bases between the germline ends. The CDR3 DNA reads TGCGCCAGCAGCGTGACAGTCGGCTCTGGAAACACCATATATTTT. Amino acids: CASSVTVGSGNTIYF.

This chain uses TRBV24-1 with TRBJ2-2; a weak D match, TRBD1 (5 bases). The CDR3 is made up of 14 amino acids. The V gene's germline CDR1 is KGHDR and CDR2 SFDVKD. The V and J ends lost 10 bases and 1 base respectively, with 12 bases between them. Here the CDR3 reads CATGSGQNTGELFF. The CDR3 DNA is TGTGCCACGGGCTCAGGACAGAACACCGGGGAGCTGTTTTTT.

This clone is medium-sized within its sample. The CDR3 protein is CASSIPGSRNTEAFF. CDR3 in DNA: TGTGCCAGTAGTATACCGGGGTCGAGGAACACTGAAGCTTTCTTT. The rearrangement links TRBV19 to TRBJ1-1; D is uncertain. The germline V gene encodes CDR1 LNHDA and CDR2 SQIVND (reference sequence). The V end lost 2 bases, the J end lost 1 base, and 11 bases lay between the germline ends. CDR3 length equals 15 residues.

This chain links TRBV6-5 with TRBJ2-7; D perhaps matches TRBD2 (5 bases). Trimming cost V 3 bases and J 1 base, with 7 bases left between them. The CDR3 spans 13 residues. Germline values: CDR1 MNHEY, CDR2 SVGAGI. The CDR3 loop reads CASSYPGSYEQYF. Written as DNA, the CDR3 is TGTGCCAGCAGTTATCCGGGATCCTACGAGCAGTACTTC.